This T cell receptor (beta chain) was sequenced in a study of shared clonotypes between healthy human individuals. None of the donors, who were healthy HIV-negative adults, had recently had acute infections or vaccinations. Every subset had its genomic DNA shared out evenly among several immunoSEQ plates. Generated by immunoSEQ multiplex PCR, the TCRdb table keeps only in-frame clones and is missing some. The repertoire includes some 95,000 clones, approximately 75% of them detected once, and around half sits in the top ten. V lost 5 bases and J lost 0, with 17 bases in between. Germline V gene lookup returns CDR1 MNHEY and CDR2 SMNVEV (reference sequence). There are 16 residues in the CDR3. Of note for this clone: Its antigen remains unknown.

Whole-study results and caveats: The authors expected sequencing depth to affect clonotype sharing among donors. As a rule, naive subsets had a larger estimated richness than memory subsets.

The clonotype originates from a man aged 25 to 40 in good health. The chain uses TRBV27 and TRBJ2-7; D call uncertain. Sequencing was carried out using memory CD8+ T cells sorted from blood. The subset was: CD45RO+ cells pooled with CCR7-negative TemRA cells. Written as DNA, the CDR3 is TGTGCCAGCAGTCCCCATTCGGCGTTAAGCTCCTACGAGCAGTACTTC. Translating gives CASSPHSALSSYEQYF.